This T cell receptor (beta chain) was recorded in a study of T cells in Graves' hyperthyroidism and ophthalmopathy. Trimming shortened V by 5 bases and J by 1 base, and 17 bases separated the two germline ends. The V gene's germline CDR1 is MNHNS and CDR2 SASEGT. This CDR3 is built from 16 residues. This clonotype was counted at least ten times. What was amplified from RNA transcripts were TCR beta CDR3 regions. HTBI primers were used for first-round RT-PCR of the TCR CDR3. TCRdb re-called the multiplex PCR reads with MiXCR, one entry per CDR3 protein. The sample holds about 480,000 distinct CDR3 sequences, approximately 25% seen once.

This clonotype originated in a woman aged 30 to 39 with Graves' ophthalmopathy. This chain links TRBV6-1 with TRBJ1-1; D is perhaps TRBD1 (5 bases). The sample taken for sequencing was blood. The CDR3 loop reads CASSRGRQEWNTEAFF. The CDR3 coding sequence is TGTGCCAGCAGTCGGGGACGACAAGAGTGGAACACTGAAGCTTTCTTT.